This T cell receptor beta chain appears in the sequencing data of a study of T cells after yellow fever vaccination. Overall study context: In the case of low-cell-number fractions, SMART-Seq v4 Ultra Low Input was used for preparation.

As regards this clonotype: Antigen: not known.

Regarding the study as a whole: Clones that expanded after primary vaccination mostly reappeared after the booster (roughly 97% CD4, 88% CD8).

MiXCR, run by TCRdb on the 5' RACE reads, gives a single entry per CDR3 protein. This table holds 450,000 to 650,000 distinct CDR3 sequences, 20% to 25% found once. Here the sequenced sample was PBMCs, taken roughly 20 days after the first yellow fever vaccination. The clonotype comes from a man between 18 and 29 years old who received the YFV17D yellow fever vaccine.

CDR3 coding DNA: TGTGCCAGCAGCCCACAGGTCGGACTCCCCTACGAGCAGTACTTC. Translating gives CASSPQVGLPYEQYF. The chain couples TRBV11-2 to TRBJ2-7, with D perhaps matching TRBD1 or TRBD2 (5 bases each). V was pared by 5 bases and J by 2 bases, with 16 bases between. The CDR3 contains 15 residues. Germline V lookup: CDR1 SGHAT, CDR2 FQNNGV.